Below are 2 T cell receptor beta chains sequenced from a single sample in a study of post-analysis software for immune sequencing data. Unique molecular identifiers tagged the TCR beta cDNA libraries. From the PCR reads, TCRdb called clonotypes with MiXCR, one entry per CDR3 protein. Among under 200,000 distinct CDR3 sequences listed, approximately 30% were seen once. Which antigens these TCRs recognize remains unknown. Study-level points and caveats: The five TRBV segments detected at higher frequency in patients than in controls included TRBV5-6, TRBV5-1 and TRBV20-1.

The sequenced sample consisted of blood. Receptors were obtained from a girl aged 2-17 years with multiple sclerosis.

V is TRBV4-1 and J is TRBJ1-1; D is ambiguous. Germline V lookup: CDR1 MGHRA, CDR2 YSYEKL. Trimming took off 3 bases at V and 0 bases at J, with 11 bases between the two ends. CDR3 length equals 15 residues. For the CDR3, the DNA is TGCGCCAGCAGCCAGAGGGCAGGATTGAACACTGAAGCTTTCTTT. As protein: CASSQRAGLNTEAFF.

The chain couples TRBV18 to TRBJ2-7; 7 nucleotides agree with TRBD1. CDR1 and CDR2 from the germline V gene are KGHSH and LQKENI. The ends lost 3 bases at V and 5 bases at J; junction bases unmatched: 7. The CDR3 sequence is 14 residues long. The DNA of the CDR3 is TGTGCCAGCTCACCTCAGACAGGGTCCCACGAGCAGTACTTC. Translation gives CASSPQTGSHEQYF.